The 4 T cell receptor beta chains listed next were all sequenced from one sample in a study of blood T cell repertoires in COVID-19. TCRdb's table, derived via immunoSEQ multiplex PCR, lists solely in-frame clones and lacks some. The repertoire includes approximately 22,000 clones, around 90% of them detected once, and roughly 7% sits in the top ten. Sequenced: peripheral blood. The receptors were sampled from a man between 65 and 80 years old with active COVID-19.

V is TRBV6-5 and J is TRBJ1-2; D unclear. The V gene's germline CDR1 is MNHEY and CDR2 SVGAGI. This CDR3 is 13 amino acids long. The V end lost 0 bases, the J end lost 8 bases, and 10 bases lay between the germline ends. The CDR3 region has the DNA TGTGCCAGCAGTTACTCTGGCCCCCGCGGCTACACCTTC. This encodes CASSYSGPRGYTF.

The chain recombines TRBV9 with TRBJ1-5, with D tentatively TRBD1 (5 bases). Trimming cost V 0 bases and J 1 base, with 5 bases left between them. The CDR3 extends over 14 amino acids. The germline CDR1 and CDR2 sequences are SGDLS and YYNGEE. As DNA, the CDR3 is TGTGCCAGCAGCGTAGCAGGGAGCAATCAGCCCCAGCATTTT. It translates to CASSVAGSNQPQHF.

The V gene is TRBV27, the J gene TRBJ2-3; 10 bases are a match to TRBD1. CDR1 MNHEY and CDR2 SMNVEV come from the germline V gene (reference sequence). The ends lost 5 bases at V and 7 bases at J; junction bases unmatched: 6. This CDR3 is built from 14 residues. The CDR3 spells CASSPRTGGHTQYF. CDR3 DNA: TGTGCCAGCAGTCCTCGGACAGGGGGTCATACGCAGTATTTT.

V is TRBV2 and J is TRBJ1-3; D is unclear. The V and J ends lost 6 bases and 6 bases respectively, with 9 bases between them. CDR3 size: 12 residues. CDR1 is SNHLY and CDR2 is FYNNEI in the germline V gene. The CDR3 coding sequence is TGTGCCAGCAGATCCAGCGAAAACACCATATATTTT. Amino acid sequence: CASRSSENTIYF. The complete variable domain, with remaining parts taken from reference TRBV2 and TRBJ1-3, reads EPEVTQTPSHQVTQMGQEVILRCVPISNHLYFYWYRQILGQKVEFLVSFYNNEISEKSEIFDDQFSVERPDGSNFTLKIRSTKLEDSAMYFCASRSSENTIYFGEGSWLTVV.